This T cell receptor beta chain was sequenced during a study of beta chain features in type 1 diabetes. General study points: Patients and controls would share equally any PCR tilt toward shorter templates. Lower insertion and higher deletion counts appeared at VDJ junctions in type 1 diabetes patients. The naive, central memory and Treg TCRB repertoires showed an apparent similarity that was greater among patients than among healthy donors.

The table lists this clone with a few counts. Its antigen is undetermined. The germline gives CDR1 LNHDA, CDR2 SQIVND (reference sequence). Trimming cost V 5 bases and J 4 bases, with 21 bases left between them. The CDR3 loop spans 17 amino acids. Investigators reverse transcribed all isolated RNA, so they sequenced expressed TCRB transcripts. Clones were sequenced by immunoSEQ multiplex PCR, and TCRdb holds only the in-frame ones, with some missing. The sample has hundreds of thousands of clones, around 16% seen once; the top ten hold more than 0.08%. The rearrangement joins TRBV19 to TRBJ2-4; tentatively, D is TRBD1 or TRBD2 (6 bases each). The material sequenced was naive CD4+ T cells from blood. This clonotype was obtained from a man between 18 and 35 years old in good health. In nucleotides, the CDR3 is TGTGCCAGTAGTCCCCAGGACTACCCTCAGGGGAAAAACATTCAGTACTTC. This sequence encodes CASSPQDYPQGKNIQYF.